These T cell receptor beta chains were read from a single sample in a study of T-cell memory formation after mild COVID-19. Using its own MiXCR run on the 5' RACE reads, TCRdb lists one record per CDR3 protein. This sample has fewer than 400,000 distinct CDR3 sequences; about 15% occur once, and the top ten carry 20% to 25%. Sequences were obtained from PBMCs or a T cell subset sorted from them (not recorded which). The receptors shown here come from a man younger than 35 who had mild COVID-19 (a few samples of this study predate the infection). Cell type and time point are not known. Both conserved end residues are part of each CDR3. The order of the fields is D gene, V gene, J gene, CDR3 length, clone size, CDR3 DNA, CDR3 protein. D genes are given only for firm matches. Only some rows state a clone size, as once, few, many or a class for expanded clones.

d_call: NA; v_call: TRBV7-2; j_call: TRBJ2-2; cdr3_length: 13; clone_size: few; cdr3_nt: TGTGCCAGCAGCGATCAGGGGACCGGGGAGCTGTTTTTT; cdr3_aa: CASSDQGTGELFF
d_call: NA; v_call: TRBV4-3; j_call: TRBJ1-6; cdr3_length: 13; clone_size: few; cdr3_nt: TGCGCCAGCAGCCAAGAGAGGGATTCACCCCTCCACTTT; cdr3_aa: CASSQERDSPLHF
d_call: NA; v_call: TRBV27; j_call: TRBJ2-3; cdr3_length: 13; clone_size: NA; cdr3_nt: TGTGCCAGCAGTTTATACGTCCGGGATACGCAGTATTTT; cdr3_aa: CASSLYVRDTQYF
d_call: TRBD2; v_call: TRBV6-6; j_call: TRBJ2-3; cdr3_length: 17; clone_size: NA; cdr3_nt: TGTGCCAGCAGTTACGGTGCTGGGAGCGGGAACACAGATACGCAGTATTTT; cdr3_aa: CASSYGAGSGNTDTQYF
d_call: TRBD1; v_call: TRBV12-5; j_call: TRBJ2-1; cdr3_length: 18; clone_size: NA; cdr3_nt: TGTGCTAGTGGTTTGGTACTTTATGGACAGGGTCGAAACAATGAGCAGTTCTTC; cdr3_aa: CASGLVLYGQGRNNEQFF
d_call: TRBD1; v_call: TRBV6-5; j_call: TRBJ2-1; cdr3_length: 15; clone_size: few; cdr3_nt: TGTGCCAGCAGTTTCCCCGGGACAGGGAACAATGAGCAGTTCTTC; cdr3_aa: CASSFPGTGNNEQFF
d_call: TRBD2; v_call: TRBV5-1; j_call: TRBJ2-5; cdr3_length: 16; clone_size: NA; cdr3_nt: TGCGCCAGCAGCTTGGCCCCTTGGACGGGAGGGGAGACCCAGTACTTC; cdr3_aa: CASSLAPWTGGETQYF
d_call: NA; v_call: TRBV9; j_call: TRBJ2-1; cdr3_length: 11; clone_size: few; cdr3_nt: TGTGCCAGCAGCGTACACAATGAGCAGTTCTTC; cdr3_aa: CASSVHNEQFF
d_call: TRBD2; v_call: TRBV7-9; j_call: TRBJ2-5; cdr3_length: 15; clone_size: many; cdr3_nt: TGTGCCAGCAGCTTGGGACTAGCGGGCCAAGAGACCCAGTACTTC; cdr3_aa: CASSLGLAGQETQYF
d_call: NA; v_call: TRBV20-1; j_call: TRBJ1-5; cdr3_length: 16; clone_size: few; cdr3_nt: TGCAGTGCCCTCGAGGTTTTAGACGGGACCCTGATGCCCCAGCATTTT; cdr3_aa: CSALEVLDGTLMPQHF
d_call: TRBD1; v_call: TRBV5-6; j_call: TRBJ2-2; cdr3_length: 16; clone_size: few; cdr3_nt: TGTGCCAGCAGCTTGTGGGCAGGGGGAAACACCGGGGAGCTGTTTTTT; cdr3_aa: CASSLWAGGNTGELFF
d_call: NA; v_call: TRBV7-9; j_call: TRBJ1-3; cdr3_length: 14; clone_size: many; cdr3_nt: TGTGCCAGCAGCTTCACAGGGACTGGAAACACCATATATTTT; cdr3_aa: CASSFTGTGNTIYF
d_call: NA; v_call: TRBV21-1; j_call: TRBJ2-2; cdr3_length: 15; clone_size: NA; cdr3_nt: TGTGCCAGCAGCACCCGACAGGGGAGAACCGGGGAGCTGTTTTTT; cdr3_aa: CASSTRQGRTGELFF
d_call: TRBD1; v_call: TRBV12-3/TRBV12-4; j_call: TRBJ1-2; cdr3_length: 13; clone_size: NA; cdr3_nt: TGTGCCAGCAGTCCGACAGGGGAGCAGGGCTACACCTTC; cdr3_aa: CASSPTGEQGYTF
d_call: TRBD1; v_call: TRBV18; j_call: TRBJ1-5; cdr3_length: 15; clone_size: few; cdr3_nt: TGTGCCAGCTCACCAACAGGGGGGATCAATCAGCCCCAGCATTTT; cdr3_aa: CASSPTGGINQPQHF
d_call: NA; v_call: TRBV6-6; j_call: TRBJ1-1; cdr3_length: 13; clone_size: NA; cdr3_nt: TGTGCCAGCAGTTACTCGCCAGGGCCTGAAGCTTTCTTT; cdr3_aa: CASSYSPGPEAFF
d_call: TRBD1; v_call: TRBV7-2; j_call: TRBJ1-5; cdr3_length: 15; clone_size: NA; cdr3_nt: TGTGCCAGCAGCTTTGCAGGGGGAACGAATCAGCCCCAGCATTTT; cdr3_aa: CASSFAGGTNQPQHF
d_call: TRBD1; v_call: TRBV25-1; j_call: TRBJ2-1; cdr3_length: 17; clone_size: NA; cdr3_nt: TGTGCCAGCAGTGGAACCTTGGACAGGGTTCCATACAATGAGCAGTTCTTC; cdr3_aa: CASSGTLDRVPYNEQFF
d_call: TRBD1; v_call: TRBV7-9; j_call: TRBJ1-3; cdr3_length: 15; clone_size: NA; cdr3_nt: TGTGCCAGCAGCCAACCGGGACAGGGGGGAAACACCATATATTTT; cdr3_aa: CASSQPGQGGNTIYF
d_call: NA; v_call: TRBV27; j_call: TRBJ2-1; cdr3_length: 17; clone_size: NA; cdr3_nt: TGTGCCAGCACACGGCAGGGGGCGACGGGAGGGGGTCGAGAGCAGTTCTTC; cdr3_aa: CASTRQGATGGGREQFF
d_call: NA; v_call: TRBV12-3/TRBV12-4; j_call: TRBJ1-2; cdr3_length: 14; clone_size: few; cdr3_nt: TGTGCCAGCATCCCTGGACCCGCTAACTATGGCTACACCTTC; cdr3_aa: CASIPGPANYGYTF
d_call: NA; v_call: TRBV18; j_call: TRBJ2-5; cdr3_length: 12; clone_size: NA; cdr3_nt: TGTGCCAGCTCATTCGGAAGGGAGACCCAGTACTTC; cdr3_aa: CASSFGRETQYF
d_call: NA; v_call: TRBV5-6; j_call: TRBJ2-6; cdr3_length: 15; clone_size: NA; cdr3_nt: TGTGCCAGCAGCTTGGGACATACAGGGGCCAACGTCCTGACTTTC; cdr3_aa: CASSLGHTGANVLTF
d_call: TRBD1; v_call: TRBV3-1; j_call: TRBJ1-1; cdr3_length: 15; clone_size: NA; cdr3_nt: TGTGCCAGCAGCCTCCCGGGACAGGGGCTCACTGAAGCTTTCTTT; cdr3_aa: CASSLPGQGLTEAFF
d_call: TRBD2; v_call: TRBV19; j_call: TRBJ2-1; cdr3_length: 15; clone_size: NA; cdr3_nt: TGTGCCAGTAGTATGACTAGCGGGGGGCTCGATGAGCAGTTCTTC; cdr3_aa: CASSMTSGGLDEQFF
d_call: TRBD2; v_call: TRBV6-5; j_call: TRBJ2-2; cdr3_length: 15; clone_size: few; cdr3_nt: TGTGCCAGCAGTTACCGGACTAGCAGGACCGGGGAGCTGTTTTTT; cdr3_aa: CASSYRTSRTGELFF
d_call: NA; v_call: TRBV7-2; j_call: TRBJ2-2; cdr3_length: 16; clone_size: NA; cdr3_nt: TGTGCCAGCAGCTTAGGGGCGGGAACTCACACCGGGGAGCTGTTTTTT; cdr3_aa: CASSLGAGTHTGELFF
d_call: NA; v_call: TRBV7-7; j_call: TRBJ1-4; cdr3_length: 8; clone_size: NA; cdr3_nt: TGTGCCAGCAGGGAACTGTTTTTT; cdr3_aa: CASRELFF
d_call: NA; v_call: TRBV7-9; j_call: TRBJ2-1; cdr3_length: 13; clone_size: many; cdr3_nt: TGTGCCAGCAGCTTAGGGTCCCTGAATGAGCAGTTCTTC; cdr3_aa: CASSLGSLNEQFF